This TCR beta chain emerged from a study of blood T cell repertoires in COVID-19. Only in-frame clones appear in the TCRdb table, and some are missing; sequencing was by immunoSEQ multiplex PCR. The sample includes under 200,000 clones, 85% to 90% seen only once; the top ten take under 0.65%. The CDR3 length is 16 residues. V gave up 3 bases and J gave up 7 bases; unmatched junction bases: 12. Per the germline V gene, CDR1 is LNHDA and CDR2 is SQIVND (reference sequence). The rearrangement links TRBV19 to TRBJ2-5, with 9 bases aligning to TRBD2. The sequenced material came from peripheral blood. The receptor comes from a man aged 55 to 70 with COVID-19, enrolled during active disease. The CDR3 nucleotides are TGTGCCAGTAGTATTCTACTAGCGGGCCCCGACGGGACCCAGTACTTC. Translating it yields CASSILLAGPDGTQYF.